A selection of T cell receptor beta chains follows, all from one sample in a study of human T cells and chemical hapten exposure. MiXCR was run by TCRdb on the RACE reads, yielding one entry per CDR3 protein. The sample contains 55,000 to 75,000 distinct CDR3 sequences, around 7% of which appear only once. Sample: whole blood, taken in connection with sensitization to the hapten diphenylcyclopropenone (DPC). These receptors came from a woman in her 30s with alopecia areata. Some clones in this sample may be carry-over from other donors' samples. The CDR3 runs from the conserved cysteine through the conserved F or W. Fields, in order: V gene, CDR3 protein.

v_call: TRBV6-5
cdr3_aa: CASTRWTGGDTEAFF

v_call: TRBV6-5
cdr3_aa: CASSYGTGFYADTQYF

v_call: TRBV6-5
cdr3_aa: CASRRTGSSYEQYF

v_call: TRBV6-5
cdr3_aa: CASSLFFQGAEKLFF

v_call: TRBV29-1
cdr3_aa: CSVVAGGSEIQETQYF

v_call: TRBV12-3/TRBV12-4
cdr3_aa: CASSLQAYDSPLHF

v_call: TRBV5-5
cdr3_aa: CASSHQGSLRNEQFF

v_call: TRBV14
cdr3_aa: CASSQVWGSGPGNTIYF

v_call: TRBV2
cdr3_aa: CASREGSYGYTF

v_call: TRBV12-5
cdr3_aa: CASGPRFDIQYF

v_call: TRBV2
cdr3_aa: CASTDLAGATYEQYF